The clone carrying this T cell receptor beta chain was recorded at least ten times. V was pared by 4 bases and J by 3 bases, with 6 bases of the junction left unmatched. The CDR3 extends over 15 amino acids. The CDR3 regions of TCR beta were amplified from RNA transcripts. The TCR CDR3 first-round RT-PCR relied on the HTBI primer set. TCRdb recomputed calls from the multiplex PCR reads with MiXCR, one row per CDR3 protein. Of some 380,000 distinct CDR3 sequences in the sample, approximately 13% were seen once. This record belongs to a study of T cells in Graves' hyperthyroidism and ophthalmopathy. Orbital computed tomography and thyroid ultrasound, together with serum TRAb and thyroxine and clinical symptoms, were used for diagnoses.

This rearrangement joins TRBV12-3 or TRBV12-4 to TRBJ1-5; 7 bases match TRBD1. The source is a man aged 25 to 45 with Graves' hyperthyroidism that later progressed to Graves' ophthalmopathy. The sequenced sample was blood. CDR3 in DNA: TGTGCCAGCAGTTCAGGGGGATCAGTCAATCAGCCCCAGCATTTT. Translated: CASSSGGSVNQPQHF.